This T cell receptor beta chain is drawn from a study of shared clonotypes between healthy human individuals. Overall study findings and caveats: What naive subsets generally showed was a larger estimated richness than memory subsets showed. It was the non-shared clonotypes that had lower generation probabilities than clonotypes shared by all four donors.

Original methodology: ImmunoSEQ sequences covered only the junction and lacked quality scores; filtering therefore differed. Method: immunoSEQ multiplex PCR; TCRdb's copy keeps in-frame clones and lacks some. Clone size and V and J calls were adopted from that table, with D and trimming inferred from the DNA. The data show some 1,100,000 clones, approximately 80% seen once. The length of the CDR3 is 11 residues. Germline V gene sequence: CDR1 MDHEN, CDR2 SYDVKM. Trimming took 6 bases from V and 0 from J, leaving 3 bases between them. This clone was recorded only once. Its target is unknown. Given a much more abundant clone one base away, this may be a read error. Within the sample, other DNA sequences also encode this same CDR3.

The sample consisted of memory CD4+ T cells from PBMCs. Subset denoted: CD45RA-negative fraction. J is TRBJ2-7 and V is TRBV28; D is undetermined. This TCR came from a young man in good health. Some clones in this sample may be carry-over from other donors' samples. The CDR3 DNA is TGTGCCAGCAGGGGCTCCTACGAGCAGTACTTC. It specifies CASRGSYEQYF. Looking up the rest from reference TRBV28 and TRBJ2-7 gives the full variable domain: DVKVTQSSRYLVKRTGEKVFLECVQDMDHENMFWYRQDPGLGLRLIYFSYDVKMKEKGDIPEGYSVSREKKERFSLILESASTNQTSMYLCASRGSYEQYFGPGTRLTVT.